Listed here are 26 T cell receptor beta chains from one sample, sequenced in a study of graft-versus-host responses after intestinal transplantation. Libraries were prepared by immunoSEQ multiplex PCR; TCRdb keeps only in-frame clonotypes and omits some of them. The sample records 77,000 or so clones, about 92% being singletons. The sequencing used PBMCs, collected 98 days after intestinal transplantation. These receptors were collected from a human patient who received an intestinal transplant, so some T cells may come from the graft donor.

The CDR3 DNA follows: TGTGCCAGCAGTCAGGACAGGGGGCCAACCGGGGAGCTGTTTTTT. Amino acids: CASSQDRGPTGELFF. The V call is TRBV6-5, the J call TRBJ2-2; TRBD1 agrees at 11 bases. Per germline, CDR1 MNHEY and CDR2 SVGAGI. The CDR3 runs to 15 residues. With V trimmed by 5 bases and J by 5 bases, 4 bases remained unmatched.

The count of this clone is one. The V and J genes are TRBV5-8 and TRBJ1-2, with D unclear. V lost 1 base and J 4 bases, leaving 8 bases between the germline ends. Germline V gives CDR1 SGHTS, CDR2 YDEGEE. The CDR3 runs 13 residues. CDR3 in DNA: TGTGCCAGCAGCTTGTCGGCTGCCTATGGCTACACCTTC. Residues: CASSLSAAYGYTF. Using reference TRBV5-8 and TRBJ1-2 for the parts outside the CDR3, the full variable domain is EAGVTQSPTHLIKTRGQQATLRCSPISGHTSVYWYQQALGLGLQFLLWYDEGEERNRGNFPPRFSGRQFPNYSSELNVNALELEDSALYLCASSLSAAYGYTFGSGTRLTVV.

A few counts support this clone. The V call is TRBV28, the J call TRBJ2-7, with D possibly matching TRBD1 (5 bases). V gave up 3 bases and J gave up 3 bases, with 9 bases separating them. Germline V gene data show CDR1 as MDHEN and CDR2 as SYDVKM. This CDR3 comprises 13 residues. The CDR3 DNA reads TGTGCCAGCAGTTTGAAGGGGCTCTACGAGCAGTACTTC. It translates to CASSLKGLYEQYF.

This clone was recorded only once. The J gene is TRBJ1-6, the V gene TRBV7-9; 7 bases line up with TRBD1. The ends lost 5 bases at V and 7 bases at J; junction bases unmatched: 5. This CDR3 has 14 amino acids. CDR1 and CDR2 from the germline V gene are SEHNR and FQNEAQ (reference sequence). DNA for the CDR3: TGTGCCAGCAGCATTGACAGGGACAATTCACCCCTCCACTTT. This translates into CASSIDRDNSPLHF.

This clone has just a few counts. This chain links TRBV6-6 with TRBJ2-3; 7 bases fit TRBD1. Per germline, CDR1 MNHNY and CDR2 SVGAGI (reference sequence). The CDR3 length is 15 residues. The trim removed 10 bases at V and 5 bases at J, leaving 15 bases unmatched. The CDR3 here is CATFQTGVVQDTQYF. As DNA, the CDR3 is TGTGCCACCTTCCAAACAGGGGTGGTGCAAGATACGCAGTATTTT.

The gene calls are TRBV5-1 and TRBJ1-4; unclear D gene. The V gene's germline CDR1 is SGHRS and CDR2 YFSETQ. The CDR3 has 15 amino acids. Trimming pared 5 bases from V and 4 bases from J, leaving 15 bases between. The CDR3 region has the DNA TGCGCCAGCAGTGAGGCGGGAGTACTTAATGAAAAACTGTTTTTT. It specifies CASSEAGVLNEKLFF.

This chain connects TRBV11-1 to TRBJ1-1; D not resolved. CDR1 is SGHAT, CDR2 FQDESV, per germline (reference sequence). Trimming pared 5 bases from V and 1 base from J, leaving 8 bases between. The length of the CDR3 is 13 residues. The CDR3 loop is CASSPRRNTEAFF. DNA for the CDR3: TGTGCCAGCAGCCCCAGAAGGAACACTGAAGCTTTCTTT.

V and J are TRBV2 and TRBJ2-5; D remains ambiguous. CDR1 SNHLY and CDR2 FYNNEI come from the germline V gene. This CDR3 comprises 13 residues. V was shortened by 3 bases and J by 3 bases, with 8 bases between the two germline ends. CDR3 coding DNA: TGTGCCAGCAGTGATACGCATAAAGAGACCCAGTACTTC. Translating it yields CASSDTHKETQYF.

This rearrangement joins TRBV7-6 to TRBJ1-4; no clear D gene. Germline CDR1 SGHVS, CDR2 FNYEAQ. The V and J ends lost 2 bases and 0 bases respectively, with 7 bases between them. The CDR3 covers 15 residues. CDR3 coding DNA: TGTGCCAGCAGCTTATCGGGCACAACTAATGAAAAACTGTTTTTT. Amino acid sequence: CASSLSGTTNEKLFF. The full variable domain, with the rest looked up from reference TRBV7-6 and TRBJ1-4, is GAGVSQSPRYKVTKRGQDVALRCDPISGHVSLYWYRQALGQGPEFLTYFNYEAQQDKSGLPNDRFSAERPEGSISTLTIQRTEQRDSAMYRCASSLSGTTNEKLFFGSGTQLSVL.

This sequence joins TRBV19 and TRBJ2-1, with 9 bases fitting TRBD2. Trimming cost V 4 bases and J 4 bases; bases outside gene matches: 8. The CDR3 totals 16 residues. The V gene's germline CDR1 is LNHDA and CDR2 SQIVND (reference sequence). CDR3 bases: TGTGCCAGTAGTACGATACCTAGCGGGGCGTACAATGAGCAGTTCTTC. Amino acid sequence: CASSTIPSGAYNEQFF.

CDR3 nucleotide sequence: TGCAGTGCTAGAAGCTTCGAGACCCAGTACTTC. Protein sequence: CSARSFETQYF. This chain joins TRBV20-1 and TRBJ2-5; D remains ambiguous. The V end was cut by 2 bases, the J end by 5 bases, with 6 bases between. The CDR3 is 11 amino acids. Germline lookup yields CDR1 DFQATT and CDR2 SNEGSKA (reference sequence).

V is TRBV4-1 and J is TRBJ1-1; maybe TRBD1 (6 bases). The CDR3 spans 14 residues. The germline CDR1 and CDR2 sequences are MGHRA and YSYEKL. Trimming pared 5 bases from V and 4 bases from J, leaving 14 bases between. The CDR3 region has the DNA TGCGCCAGCAGCAGGGCAGGGGAGGCCACTGAAGCTTTCTTT. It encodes CASSRAGEATEAFF.

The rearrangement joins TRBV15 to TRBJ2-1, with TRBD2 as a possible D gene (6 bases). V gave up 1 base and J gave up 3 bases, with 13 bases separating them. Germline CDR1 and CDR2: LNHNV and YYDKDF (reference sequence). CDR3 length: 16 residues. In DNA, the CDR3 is TGTGCCACCAGCAGAGGTGGAAGGAGGGGCTACAATGAGCAGTTCTTC. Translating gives CATSRGGRRGYNEQFF. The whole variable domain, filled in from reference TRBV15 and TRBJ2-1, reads DAMVIQNPRYQVTQFGKPVTLSCSQTLNHNVMYWYQQKSSQAPKLLFHYYDKDFNNEADTPDNFQSRRPNTSFCFLDIRSPGLGDTAMYLCATSRGGRRGYNEQFFGPGTRLTVL.

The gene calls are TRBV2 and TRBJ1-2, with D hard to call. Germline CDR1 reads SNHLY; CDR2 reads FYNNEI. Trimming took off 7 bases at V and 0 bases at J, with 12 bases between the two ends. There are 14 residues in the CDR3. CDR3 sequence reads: CASTGGLPNYGYTF. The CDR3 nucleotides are TGTGCCAGCACCGGCGGCCTGCCTAACTATGGCTACACCTTC.

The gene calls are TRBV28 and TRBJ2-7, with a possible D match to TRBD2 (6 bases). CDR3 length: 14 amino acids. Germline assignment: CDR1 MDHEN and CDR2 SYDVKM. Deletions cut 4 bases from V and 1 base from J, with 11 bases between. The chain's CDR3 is CASSYGGSSYEQYF. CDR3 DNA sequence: TGTGCCAGCAGTTACGGGGGAAGTTCCTACGAGCAGTACTTC.

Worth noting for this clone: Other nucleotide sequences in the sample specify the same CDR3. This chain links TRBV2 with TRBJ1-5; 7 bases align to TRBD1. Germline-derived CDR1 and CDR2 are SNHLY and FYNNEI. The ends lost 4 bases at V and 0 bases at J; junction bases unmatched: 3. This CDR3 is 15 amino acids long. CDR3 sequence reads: CASSGTGNSNQPQHF. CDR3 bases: TGTGCCAGCAGTGGGACAGGAAATAGCAATCAGCCCCAGCATTTT.

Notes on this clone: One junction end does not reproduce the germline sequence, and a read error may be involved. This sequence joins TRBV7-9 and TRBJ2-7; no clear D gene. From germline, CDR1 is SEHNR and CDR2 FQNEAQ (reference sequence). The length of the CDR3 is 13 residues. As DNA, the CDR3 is TGTGCCAGCAGTTTGGGTTATTCCTTCGAGCAGTACTTC. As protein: CASSLGYSFEQYF.

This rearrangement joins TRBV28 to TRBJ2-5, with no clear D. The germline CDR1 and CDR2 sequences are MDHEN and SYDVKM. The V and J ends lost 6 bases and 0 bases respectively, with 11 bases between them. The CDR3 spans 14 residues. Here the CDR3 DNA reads TGTGCCAGCAGACGGGTTCCGTACCAAGAGACCCAGTACTTC. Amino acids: CASRRVPYQETQYF.

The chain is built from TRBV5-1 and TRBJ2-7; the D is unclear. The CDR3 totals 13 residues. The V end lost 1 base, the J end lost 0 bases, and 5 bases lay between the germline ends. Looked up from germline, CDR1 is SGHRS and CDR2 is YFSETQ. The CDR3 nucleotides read TGCGCCAGCAGCTTGTCAACCTCCTACGAGCAGTACTTC. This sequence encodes CASSLSTSYEQYF.

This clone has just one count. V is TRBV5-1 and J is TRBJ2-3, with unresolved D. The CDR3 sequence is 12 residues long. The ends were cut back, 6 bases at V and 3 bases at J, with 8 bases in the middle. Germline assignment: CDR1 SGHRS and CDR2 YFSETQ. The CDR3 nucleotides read TGCGCCAGCAAATGGTTAACAGATACGCAGTATTTT. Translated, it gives CASKWLTDTQYF.

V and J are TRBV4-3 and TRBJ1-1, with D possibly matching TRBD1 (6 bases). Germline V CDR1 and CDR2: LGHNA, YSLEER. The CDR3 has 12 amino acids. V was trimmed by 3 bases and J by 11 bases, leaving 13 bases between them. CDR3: CASSQTGRGAFF. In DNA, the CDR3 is TGCGCCAGCAGCCAGACAGGTCGAGGGGCTTTCTTT.

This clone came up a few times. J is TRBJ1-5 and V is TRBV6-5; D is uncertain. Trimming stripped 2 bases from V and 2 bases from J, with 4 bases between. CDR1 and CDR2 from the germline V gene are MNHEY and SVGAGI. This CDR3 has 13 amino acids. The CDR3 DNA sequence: TGTGCCAGCAGTTACAGGGGCAATCAGCCCCAGCATTTT. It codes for CASSYRGNQPQHF.

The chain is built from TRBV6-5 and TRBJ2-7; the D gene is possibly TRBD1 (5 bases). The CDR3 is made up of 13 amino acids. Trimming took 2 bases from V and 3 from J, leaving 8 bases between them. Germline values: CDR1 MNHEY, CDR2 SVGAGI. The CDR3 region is CASSYRQNYEQYF. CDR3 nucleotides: TGTGCCAGCAGTTACAGACAGAACTACGAGCAGTACTTC.

The CDR3 region is CASSVGRVHEQFF. The DNA for the CDR3 is TGTGCCAGCAGCGTAGGCCGGGTCCATGAGCAGTTCTTC. The genes are TRBV9 and TRBJ2-1, with no clear D. Trimming took off 0 bases at V and 8 bases at J, with 9 bases between the two ends. This CDR3 region has 13 residues. Germline assignment: CDR1 SGDLS and CDR2 YYNGEE.

The CDR3 spells CASSLWAANPYEQYF. CDR3 nucleotides: TGTGCCAGCAGTTTGTGGGCCGCTAACCCCTACGAGCAGTACTTC. This chain joins TRBV28 and TRBJ2-7, with no clear D. CDR1 is MDHEN, CDR2 SYDVKM, per germline. This CDR3 region has 15 residues. Trimming left V 3 bases short and J 2 bases short, with 14 bases between.

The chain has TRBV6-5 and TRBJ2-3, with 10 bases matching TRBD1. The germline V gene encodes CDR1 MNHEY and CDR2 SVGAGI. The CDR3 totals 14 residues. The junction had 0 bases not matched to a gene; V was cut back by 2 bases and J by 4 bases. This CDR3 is CASSYGTGADTQYF. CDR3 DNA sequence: TGTGCCAGCAGTTACGGGACAGGGGCAGATACGCAGTATTTT.